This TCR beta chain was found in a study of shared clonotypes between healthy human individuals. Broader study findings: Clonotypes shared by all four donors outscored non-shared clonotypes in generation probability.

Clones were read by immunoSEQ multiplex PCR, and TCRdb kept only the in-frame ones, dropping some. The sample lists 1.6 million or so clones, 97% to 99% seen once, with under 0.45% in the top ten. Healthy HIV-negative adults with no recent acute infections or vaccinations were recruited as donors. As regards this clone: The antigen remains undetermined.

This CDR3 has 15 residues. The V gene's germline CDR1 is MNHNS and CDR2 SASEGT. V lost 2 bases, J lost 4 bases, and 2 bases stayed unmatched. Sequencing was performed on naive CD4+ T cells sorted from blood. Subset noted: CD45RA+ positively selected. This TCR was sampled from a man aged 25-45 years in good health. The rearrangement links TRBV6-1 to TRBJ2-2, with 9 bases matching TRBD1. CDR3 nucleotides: TGTGCCAGCAGTGAACGGACAGGGGTCACCGGGGAGCTGTTTTTT. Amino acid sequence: CASSERTGVTGELFF.